The 32 T cell receptor beta chains reported below all come from one sample, sequenced in a study of cytomegalovirus exposure and HLA in healthy donors. This PCR relied on a set of 60 Vbeta primers and 13 Jbeta primers. Measured with immunoSEQ multiplex PCR; TCRdb has only the in-frame clones, and not every one. The sample includes around 210,000 clones, around 78% seen only once; the top ten take under 0.6%. Material: PBMCs. The receptors here all came from a boy aged 5 to 17 in good health and CMV-seronegative.

This clone was recorded once. The genes are TRBV6-4 and TRBJ1-2, with D maybe TRBD1 (6 bases). CDR3 length: 16 residues. Germline CDR1 MRHNA, CDR2 SNTAGT. The germline V and J ends were trimmed by 2 bases and 8 bases, with 21 bases remaining between them. The CDR3 sequence is CASSDVGGPLYRGYTF. DNA for the CDR3: TGTGCCAGCAGTGACGTTGGGGGCCCCCTTTATAGAGGCTACACCTTC.

The chain has TRBV30 and TRBJ1-1; no clear D gene. There are 12 residues in the CDR3. CDR1 is GTSNPN and CDR2 is SVGIG in the germline V gene (reference sequence). V was trimmed by 2 bases and J by 8 bases, leaving 12 bases between them. The CDR3 bases are TGTGCCTGGAGTCCTCAGCTGCGGGAAGCTTTCTTT. Protein sequence: CAWSPQLREAFF.

This clone was detected ten times or more. The chain employs TRBV6-5 and TRBJ2-7; TRBD2 matches 11 bases. CDR3 length: 15 amino acids. The junction had 2 bases not matched to a gene; V was cut back by 2 bases and J by 2 bases. Germline assignment: CDR1 MNHEY and CDR2 SVGAGI. The CDR3 coding sequence is TGTGCCAGCAGTTACACTAGCGGGGGCGCCTACGAGCAGTACTTC. The encoded protein is CASSYTSGGAYEQYF.

The V call is TRBV29-1, the J call TRBJ2-1; no clear D gene. The CDR3 is made up of 13 amino acids. V dropped 3 bases and J dropped 4 bases, with 10 bases sitting between them. CDR1 is SQVTM, CDR2 ANQGSEA, per germline. CDR3 sequence reads: CSVDPGSYNEQFF. In nucleotides, the CDR3 is TGCAGCGTTGACCCCGGGTCTTACAATGAGCAGTTCTTC.

The V call is TRBV6-5, the J call TRBJ1-4, with D possibly being TRBD1 (5 bases). Trimming cost V 5 bases and J 7 bases, with 8 bases left between them. CDR1 and CDR2 (germline): MNHEY, SVGAGI. This CDR3 is built from 12 residues. CDR3 DNA sequence: TGTGCCAGCAGTACCGGGGGTGAAAAACTGTTTTTT. Translated, it gives CASSTGGEKLFF.

V and J are TRBV5-8 and TRBJ1-2; no definite D call. V lost 4 bases to trimming and J lost 8 bases, with 9 bases between them. CDR3 length equals 11 residues. Germline loops: CDR1 SGHTS, CDR2 YDEGEE. The chain's CDR3 is CASSPALGYTF. The CDR3, as DNA: TGTGCCAGCAGCCCCGCGTTAGGCTACACCTTC.

Worth noting for this clone: One end of the junction does not line up with germline, which may come from a read error. The V call is TRBV7-9, the J call TRBJ1-1; D gene uncertain. The germline V gene has CDR1 SEHNR and CDR2 FQNEAQ (reference sequence). CDR3 size: 14 residues. The CDR3 loop reads CSSSLSGARNEAFF. The CDR3 nucleotides read TGTTCCAGCAGCTTAAGCGGAGCCCGAAATGAAGCTTTCTTT.

V is TRBV27 and J is TRBJ2-2; TRBD1 matches 8 bases. Germline lookup yields CDR1 MNHEY and CDR2 SMNVEV (reference sequence). The CDR3 sequence is 15 residues long. V lost 6 bases to trimming and J lost 3 bases; unmatched junction nucleotides: 6. DNA for the CDR3: TGTGCCAGCAGGAGACAGGGGACCTACACCGGGGAGCTGTTTTTT. Translating it yields CASRRQGTYTGELFF.

The chain uses TRBV6-1 and TRBJ1-4, with 7 bases lining up with TRBD1. Germline assignment: CDR1 MNHNS and CDR2 SASEGT. The V segment lost 4 bases and the J segment 8 bases; nucleotides outside the gene matches: 10. The CDR3 is 15 residues long. CDR3: CASSGSRGHAEKLFF. Here the CDR3 DNA reads TGTGCCAGCAGTGGATCTAGGGGGCACGCAGAAAAACTGTTTTTT.

The chain links TRBV6-5 to TRBJ2-5; possibly TRBD1 for D (7 bases). The CDR3 has 13 residues. The V gene lost 4 bases and the J gene lost 11 bases, with 17 bases spanning the gap. CDR1 and CDR2 (germline): MNHEY, SVGAGI. The CDR3: CASSLQGTREQYF. For the CDR3, the DNA is TGTGCCAGCAGTTTACAGGGGACCCGGGAGCAGTACTTC.

The chain couples TRBV11-3 to TRBJ1-3; D might be TRBD1 (5 bases). V lost 1 base and J 4 bases, leaving 11 bases between the germline ends. The CDR3 is made up of 15 amino acids. The germline V gene encodes CDR1 SGHNT and CDR2 YENEEA. The CDR3 protein is CASSLVPGLGNTIYF. The CDR3 DNA sequence: TGTGCCAGCAGCTTAGTCCCGGGACTGGGAAACACCATATATTTT. The whole variable domain, filled in from reference TRBV11-3 and TRBJ1-3, reads EAGVVQSPRYKIIEKKQPVAFWCNPISGHNTLYWYLQNLGQGPELLIRYENEEAVDDSQLPKDRFSAERLKGVDSTLKIQPAELGDSAVYLCASSLVPGLGNTIYFGEGSWLTVV.

The gene calls are TRBV5-4 and TRBJ2-5, with 7 bases matching TRBD2. The junction had 5 bases not matched to a gene; V was cut back by 6 bases and J by 3 bases. The length of the CDR3 is 13 residues. Germline V CDR1 and CDR2: SGHNT, YYREEE (reference sequence). The CDR3 DNA reads as TGTGCCAGCACCAGCAGCGGGGAAGAGACCCAGTACTTC. Amino acids: CASTSSGEETQYF.

This rearrangement joins TRBV6-1 to TRBJ1-1, with D possibly matching TRBD1 (6 bases). Deletions cut 8 bases from V and 4 bases from J, with 14 bases between. Germline V gene lookup returns CDR1 MNHNS and CDR2 SASEGT. The CDR3 extends over 13 amino acids. The CDR3 is CASRRGAGTEAFF. The CDR3 region has the DNA TGTGCCAGCCGGCGGGGGGCCGGCACTGAAGCTTTCTTT.

This clone was observed a few times. This chain joins TRBV4-1 and TRBJ1-4; 9 bases are shared with TRBD1. This CDR3 has 13 amino acids. J gave up 5 bases and V 8 bases, and 3 bases lay outside the gene matches. Germline-derived CDR1 and CDR2 are MGHRA and YSYEKL. The CDR3, as DNA: TGCGCCAGCGCCGGACAGGGGAATGAAAAACTGTTTTTT. It yields the protein CASAGQGNEKLFF.

V usage is TRBV5-6 and J usage is TRBJ2-3, with 8 bases aligning to TRBD2. This CDR3 comprises 18 residues. Germline loops: CDR1 SGHDT, CDR2 YYEEEE. The V segment lost 0 bases and the J segment 2 bases; nucleotides outside the gene matches: 11. CDR3 nucleotides: TGTGCCAGCAGCTTGGGCCCGGGACTAGTAATCCCCACAGATACGCAGTATTTT. Translated, it gives CASSLGPGLVIPTDTQYF.

This clone was seen only once. The chain has TRBV6-1 and TRBJ1-2, with 7 positions matching TRBD1. V lost 5 bases and J lost 3; bases outside the gene matches: 9. This CDR3 region has 15 residues. Looked up from germline, CDR1 is MNHNS and CDR2 is SASEGT. This CDR3 reads CASSRSGTVHYGYTF. CDR3 nucleotides: TGTGCCAGCAGTCGGTCAGGGACAGTTCACTATGGCTACACCTTC.

As concerns this clone: At one end the junction does not follow the germline gene, possibly because of a read error. The chain carries TRBV7-7 and TRBJ2-7; 7 bases map to TRBD1. The germline V gene has CDR1 SSHAT and CDR2 FNYEAQ (reference sequence). The CDR3 length is 15 residues. DNA for the CDR3: TGTGCTAGCAGCTTCCGACAGGGATCCCCCTACGAGCAGTACTTC. This sequence encodes CASSFRQGSPYEQYF.

The V and J genes are TRBV11-2 and TRBJ1-1, with 9 nucleotides matching TRBD1. Germline-derived CDR1 and CDR2 are SGHAT and FQNNGV. Germline trimming cut 5 bases from V and 3 bases from J; bases unmatched to any gene: 10. This CDR3 region has 16 residues. The CDR3 region is CASSPRTGDWYTEAFF. Written as DNA, the CDR3 is TGTGCCAGCAGCCCTCGGACAGGGGACTGGTACACTGAAGCTTTCTTT.

The V call is TRBV5-1, the J call TRBJ2-7; 10 bases match TRBD2. Germline V gene lookup returns CDR1 SGHRS and CDR2 YFSETQ. The CDR3 loop spans 14 amino acids. V lost 5 bases, J lost 1 base, and 3 bases stayed unmatched. The CDR3 here is CASRSLAGSYEQYF. The CDR3 region has the DNA TGCGCCAGCAGGTCACTAGCGGGATCCTACGAGCAGTACTTC.

The genes are TRBV11-3 and TRBJ1-4; 9 bases are a match to TRBD1. Germline loops: CDR1 SGHNT, CDR2 YENEEA. The V gene end was trimmed by 7 bases and the J gene end by 8 bases; junction bases not matched to a gene: 8. The length of the CDR3 is 14 residues. DNA for the CDR3: TGTGCCAGCAACCTACAGGGGGCGGACGAAAAACTGTTTTTT. Translation: CASNLQGADEKLFF. The full variable domain, with the rest looked up from reference TRBV11-3 and TRBJ1-4, is EAGVVQSPRYKIIEKKQPVAFWCNPISGHNTLYWYLQNLGQGPELLIRYENEEAVDDSQLPKDRFSAERLKGVDSTLKIQPAELGDSAVYLCASNLQGADEKLFFGSGTQLSVL.

The V and J genes are TRBV9 and TRBJ2-3, with 12 bases identical to TRBD2. Trimming cost V 0 bases and J 5 bases; bases outside gene matches: 7. The CDR3 loop spans 17 amino acids. The germline gives CDR1 SGDLS, CDR2 YYNGEE. In DNA, the CDR3 is TGTGCCAGCAGCGTAGAAGCTAGCGGGAGGGCCGGAGATACGCAGTATTTT. This encodes CASSVEASGRAGDTQYF.

This chain links TRBV6-1 with TRBJ1-3, with TRBD1 matching over 7 bases. CDR1 and CDR2 from the germline V gene are MNHNS and SASEGT. The length of the CDR3 is 15 residues. V lost 6 bases and J lost 0; bases outside the gene matches: 5. CDR3 in DNA: TGTGCCAGCAGGTTTGACAGGGCCTCTGGAAACACCATATATTTT. Its translation: CASRFDRASGNTIYF.

V and J are TRBV30 and TRBJ2-7; 9 nucleotides align to TRBD1. The V and J ends lost 7 bases and 4 bases, in that order; junction bases with no gene match: 8. The CDR3 contains 13 residues. Germline V gene data show CDR1 as GTSNPN and CDR2 as SVGIG (reference sequence). CDR3 in amino acids: CASYDRGRYEQYF. CDR3 coding DNA: TGTGCCTCCTACGACAGGGGGAGGTACGAGCAGTACTTC.

Written as DNA, the CDR3 is TGCACCAGCAGTCATAGCGGGAGGGCCGGGGATACGCAGTATTTT. It encodes CTSSHSGRAGDTQYF. The gene calls are TRBV1 and TRBJ2-3; the table calls TRBD2, which could not be checked here. TRBV1 is deemed a pseudogene. CDR3 size: 15 residues.

The rearrangement joins TRBV6-6 to TRBJ1-2; the D is unclear. Germline-derived CDR1 and CDR2 are MNHNY and SVGAGI (reference sequence). Trimming took off 0 bases at V and 4 bases at J, with 12 bases between the two ends. This CDR3 is built from 15 residues. For the CDR3, the DNA is TGTGCCAGCAGTTACTCGAGATCAGCGTCCTATGGCTACACCTTC. Translating gives CASSYSRSASYGYTF.

This rearrangement joins TRBV5-1 to TRBJ1-1; no clear D gene. Germline assignment: CDR1 SGHRS and CDR2 YFSETQ. The V gene lost 4 bases and the J gene lost 4 bases, with 20 bases spanning the gap. The length of the CDR3 is 16 residues. The CDR3 loop is CASSPRHLRVGTEAFF. The CDR3 DNA is TGCGCCAGCAGCCCTCGACATCTCCGAGTAGGCACTGAAGCTTTCTTT.

V and J are TRBV15 and TRBJ2-7, with D possibly matching TRBD2 (5 bases). The CDR3 is made up of 13 amino acids. Trimming took off 3 bases at V and 3 bases at J, with 9 bases between the two ends. Germline-derived CDR1 and CDR2 are LNHNV and YYDKDF (reference sequence). The CDR3 reads CATSRLEGYEQYF. CDR3 DNA: TGTGCCACCAGCAGGCTAGAGGGCTACGAGCAGTACTTC.

A word on this clone: In the same sample, other DNA sequences code for this CDR3. The chain combines TRBV5-1 with TRBJ2-7; perhaps TRBD2 as D (6 bases). This CDR3 region has 13 residues. V was cut by 2 bases and J by 3 bases, with 9 bases left in between. Germline CDR1 and CDR2: SGHRS and YFSETQ. CDR3 region: CASSLAEGYEQYF. In nucleotides, the CDR3 is TGCGCCAGCAGCTTAGCGGAGGGCTACGAGCAGTACTTC. The whole variable domain, filled in from reference TRBV5-1 and TRBJ2-7, reads KAGVTQTPRYLIKTRGQQVTLSCSPISGHRSVSWYQQTPGQGLQFLFEYFSETQRNKGNFPGRFSGRQFSNSRSEMNVSTLELGDSALYLCASSLAEGYEQYFGPGTRLTVT.

The chain's CDR3 is CASSTGQTNNEKLFF. As DNA, the CDR3 is TGTGCCAGCAGCACCGGACAGACCAATAATGAAAAACTGTTTTTT. V gene TRBV11-3 combines with J gene TRBJ1-4; a weak D match, TRBD1 (6 bases). CDR3 size: 15 residues. CDR1 and CDR2 (germline): SGHNT, YENEEA. Trimming took 5 bases from V and 4 from J, leaving 14 bases between them.

The V call is TRBV30, the J call TRBJ1-1, with TRBD1 matching 9 bases. V gave up 5 bases and J gave up 4 bases; unmatched junction bases: 2. Looked up from germline, CDR1 is GTSNPN and CDR2 is SVGIG (reference sequence). This CDR3 is built from 12 residues. CDR3 residues: CAWDRGGTEAFF. The CDR3 bases are TGTGCCTGGGACAGGGGGGGCACTGAAGCTTTCTTT.

CDR3 region: CASSDWGGGQETQYF. The CDR3 coding sequence is TGTGCCAGCAGTGACTGGGGCGGGGGCCAAGAGACCCAGTACTTC. The chain joins TRBV25-1 to TRBJ2-5; TRBD2 agrees at 7 bases. CDR1 is MGHDK, CDR2 SYGVNS, per germline. The CDR3 consists of 15 residues. V shed 3 bases, J shed 1 base, and the junction held 5 bases outside the gene matches. The full variable domain, its missing parts supplied by reference TRBV25-1 and TRBJ2-5, is EADIYQTPRYLVIGTGKKITLECSQTMGHDKMYWYQQDPGMELHLIHYSYGVNSTEKGDLSSESTVSRIRTEHFPLTLESARPSHTSQYLCASSDWGGGQETQYFGPGTRLLVL.

The chain uses TRBV7-9 and TRBJ1-2; 7 nucleotides agree with TRBD1. V dropped 4 bases and J dropped 7; count of bases not matched to a gene: 6. The germline V gene encodes CDR1 SEHNR and CDR2 FQNEAQ (reference sequence). CDR3 size: 13 residues. The DNA for the CDR3 is TGTGCCAGCAGCTCGGGACAGACCTGTGGCTACACCTTC. Its protein product is CASSSGQTCGYTF.